Below, 6 T cell receptor beta chains from the same sample are listed, as sequenced in a study of T cells after yellow fever vaccination. TCRdb passed the 5' RACE reads through MiXCR, listing each CDR3 protein once. The sample has about 130,000 distinct CDR3 sequences; around 7.4% are singletons. Here the sequenced sample was CD4+ T cells sorted from PBMCs, taken 10 to 11 days after the first yellow fever vaccination. The source is a man between 18 and 29 years old who received the YFV17D yellow fever vaccine.

This clonotype was detected many times. The chain combines TRBV21-1 with TRBJ1-2. TRBV21-1 is termed a pseudogene. The CDR3 is made up of 12 amino acids. Here the CDR3 reads CASSKIGCGYTF. For the CDR3, the DNA is TGTGCCAGCAGCAAAATTGGGTGCGGCTACACCTTC.

Many counts were recorded for this clonotype. The rearrangement links TRBV5-1 to TRBJ1-6; weak D call: TRBD1 (5 bases). V dropped 4 bases and J dropped 8 bases, with 13 bases sitting between them. CDR1 is SGHRS, CDR2 YFSETQ, per germline. The CDR3 is 14 residues long. DNA of the CDR3: TGCGCCAGCAGCGAGGACGGGGGATATTCACCCCTCCACTTT. As protein: CASSEDGGYSPLHF.

This clonotype was seen at least ten times. V gene TRBV6-1 combines with J gene TRBJ2-5; the match to TRBD2 covers 7 bases. The CDR3 is 14 residues long. From germline, CDR1 is MNHNS and CDR2 SASEGT. After removal of 6 bases from V and 5 bases from J, the junction contained 9 bases not matched to a gene. The CDR3 bases are TGTGCCAGCAGGAACCGACTAGCCCGGGAGACCCAGTACTTC. Translating gives CASRNRLARETQYF.

This clonotype has only a few counts. The chain uses TRBV7-2 and TRBJ2-6, with unresolved D. Germline assignment: CDR1 SGHTA and CDR2 FQGNSA. The germline V and J ends were trimmed by 1 base and 5 bases, with 9 bases remaining between them. The length of the CDR3 is 15 residues. The CDR3 DNA follows: TGTGCCAGCAGCTTAGGCTGGAGACGGGCCAACGTCCTGACTTTC. Translation gives CASSLGWRRANVLTF.

The chain carries TRBV19 and TRBJ2-4; TRBD1 agrees at 7 bases. V dropped 1 base and J dropped 5; count of bases not matched to a gene: 5. CDR3 length: 15 amino acids. CDR1 LNHDA and CDR2 SQIVND come from the germline V gene (reference sequence). The CDR3 DNA is TGTGCCAGTAGTATAGTCGAGCAGGGGGAAAACATTCAGTACTTC. It codes for CASSIVEQGENIQYF.

This clonotype occurred many times. The chain links TRBV12-3 or TRBV12-4 to TRBJ1-4; perhaps TRBD1 as D (5 bases). CDR3 length equals 13 residues. V was pared by 3 bases and J by 8 bases, with 10 bases between. CDR3 in DNA: TGTGCCAGCAGTTTCGGGGCGATAGAAAAACTGTTTTTT. Translated: CASSFGAIEKLFF.